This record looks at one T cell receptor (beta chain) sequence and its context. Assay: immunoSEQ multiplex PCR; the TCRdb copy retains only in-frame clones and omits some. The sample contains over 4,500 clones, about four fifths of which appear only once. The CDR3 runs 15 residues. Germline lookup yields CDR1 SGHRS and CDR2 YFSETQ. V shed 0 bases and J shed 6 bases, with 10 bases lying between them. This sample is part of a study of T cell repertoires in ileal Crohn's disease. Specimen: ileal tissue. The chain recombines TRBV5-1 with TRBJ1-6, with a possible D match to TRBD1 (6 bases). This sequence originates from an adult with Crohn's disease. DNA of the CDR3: TGCGCCAGCAGCTTGGACAGGGTGATTAATTCACCCCTCCACTTT. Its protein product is CASSLDRVINSPLHF.